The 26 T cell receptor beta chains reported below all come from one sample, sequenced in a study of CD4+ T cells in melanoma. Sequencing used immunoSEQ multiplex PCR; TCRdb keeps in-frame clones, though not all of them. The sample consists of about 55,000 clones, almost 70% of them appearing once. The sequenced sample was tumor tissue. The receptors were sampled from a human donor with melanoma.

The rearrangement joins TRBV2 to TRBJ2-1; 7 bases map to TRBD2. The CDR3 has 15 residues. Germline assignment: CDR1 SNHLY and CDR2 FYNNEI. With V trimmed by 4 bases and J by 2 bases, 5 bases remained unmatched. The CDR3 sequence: CASSAGGGTYNEQFF. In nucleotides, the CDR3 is TGTGCCAGCAGTGCGGGCGGGGGAACCTACAATGAGCAGTTCTTC.

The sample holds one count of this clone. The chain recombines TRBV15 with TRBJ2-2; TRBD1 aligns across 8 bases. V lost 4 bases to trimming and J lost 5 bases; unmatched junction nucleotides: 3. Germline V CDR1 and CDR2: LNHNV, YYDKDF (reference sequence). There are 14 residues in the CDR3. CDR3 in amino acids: CATSTGQGTGELFF. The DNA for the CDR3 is TGTGCCACCAGCACTGGACAGGGTACCGGGGAGCTGTTTTTT.

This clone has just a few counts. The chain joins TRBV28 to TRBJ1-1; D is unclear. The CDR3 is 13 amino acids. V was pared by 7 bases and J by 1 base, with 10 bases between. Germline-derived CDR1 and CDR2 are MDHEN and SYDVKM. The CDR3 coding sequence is TGTGCCAGCACTCGGTGGGGGAACACTGAAGCTTTCTTT. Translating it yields CASTRWGNTEAFF.

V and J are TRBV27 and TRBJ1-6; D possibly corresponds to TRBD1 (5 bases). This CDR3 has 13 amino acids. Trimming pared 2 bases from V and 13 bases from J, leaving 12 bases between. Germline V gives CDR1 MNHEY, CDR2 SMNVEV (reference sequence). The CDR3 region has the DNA TGTGCCAGCAGTTTAGCCCCACAGGCTCCCCTCCACTTT. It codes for CASSLAPQAPLHF.

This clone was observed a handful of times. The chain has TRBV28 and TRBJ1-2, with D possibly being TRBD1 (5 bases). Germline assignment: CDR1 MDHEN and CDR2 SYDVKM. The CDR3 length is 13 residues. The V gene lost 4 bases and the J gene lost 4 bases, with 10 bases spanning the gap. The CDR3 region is CASSSPGGYGYTF. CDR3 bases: TGTGCCAGCAGTTCGCCCGGGGGCTATGGCTACACCTTC.

The CDR3 loop reads CAWSAAAGSYNSPLHF. DNA for the CDR3: TGTGCCTGGAGTGCCGCCGCCGGGAGCTATAATTCACCCCTCCACTTT. V gene TRBV30 combines with J gene TRBJ1-6; D is undetermined. CDR3 length: 16 residues. Trimming cost V 1 base and J 3 bases, with 13 bases left between them. Germline CDR1 reads GTSNPN; CDR2 reads SVGIG (reference sequence).

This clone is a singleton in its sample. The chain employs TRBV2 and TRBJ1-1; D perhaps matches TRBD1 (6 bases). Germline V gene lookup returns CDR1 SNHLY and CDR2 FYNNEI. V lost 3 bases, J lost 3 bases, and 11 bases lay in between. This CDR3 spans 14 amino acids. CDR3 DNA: TGTGCCAGCAGTGACGGTCAGGGGTACACTGAAGCTTTCTTT. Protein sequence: CASSDGQGYTEAFF.

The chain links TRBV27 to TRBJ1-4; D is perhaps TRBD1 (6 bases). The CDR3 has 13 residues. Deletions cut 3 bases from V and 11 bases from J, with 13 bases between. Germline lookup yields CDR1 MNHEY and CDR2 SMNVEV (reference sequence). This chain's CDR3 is CASSFVGGAKLFF. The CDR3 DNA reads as TGTGCCAGCAGTTTCGTAGGGGGAGCGAAACTGTTTTTT.

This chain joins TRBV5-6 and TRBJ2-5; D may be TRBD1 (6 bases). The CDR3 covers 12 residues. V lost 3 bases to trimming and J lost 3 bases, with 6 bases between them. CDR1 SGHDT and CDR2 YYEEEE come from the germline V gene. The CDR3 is CASSSGEETQYF. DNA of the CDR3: TGTGCCAGCAGCTCAGGGGAAGAGACCCAGTACTTC.

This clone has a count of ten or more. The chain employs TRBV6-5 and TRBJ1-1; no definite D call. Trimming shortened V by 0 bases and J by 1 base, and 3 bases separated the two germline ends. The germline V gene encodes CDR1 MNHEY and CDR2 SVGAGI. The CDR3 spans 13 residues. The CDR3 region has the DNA TGTGCCAGCAGTTACTCGAAGAACACTGAAGCTTTCTTT. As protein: CASSYSKNTEAFF.

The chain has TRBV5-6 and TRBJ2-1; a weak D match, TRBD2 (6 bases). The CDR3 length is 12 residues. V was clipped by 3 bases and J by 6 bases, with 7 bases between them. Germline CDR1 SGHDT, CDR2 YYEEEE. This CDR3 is CASSWDFNEQFF. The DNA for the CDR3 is TGTGCCAGCAGCTGGGACTTCAATGAGCAGTTCTTC.

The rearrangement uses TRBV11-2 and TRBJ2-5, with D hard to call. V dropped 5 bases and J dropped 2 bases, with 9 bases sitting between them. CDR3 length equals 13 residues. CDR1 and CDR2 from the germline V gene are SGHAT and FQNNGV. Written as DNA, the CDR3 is TGTGCCAGCAGCCCCGGGTTACAAGAGACCCAGTACTTC. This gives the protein CASSPGLQETQYF.

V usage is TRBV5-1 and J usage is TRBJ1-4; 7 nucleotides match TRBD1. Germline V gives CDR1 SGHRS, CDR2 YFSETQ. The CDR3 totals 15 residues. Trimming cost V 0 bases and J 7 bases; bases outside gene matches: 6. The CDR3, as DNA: TGCGCCAGCAGCTTGGTTGGGGGACAGCGTGAAAAACTGTTTTTT. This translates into CASSLVGGQREKLFF. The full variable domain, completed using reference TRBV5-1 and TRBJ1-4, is KAGVTQTPRYLIKTRGQQVTLSCSPISGHRSVSWYQQTPGQGLQFLFEYFSETQRNKGNFPGRFSGRQFSNSRSEMNVSTLELGDSALYLCASSLVGGQREKLFFGSGTQLSVL.

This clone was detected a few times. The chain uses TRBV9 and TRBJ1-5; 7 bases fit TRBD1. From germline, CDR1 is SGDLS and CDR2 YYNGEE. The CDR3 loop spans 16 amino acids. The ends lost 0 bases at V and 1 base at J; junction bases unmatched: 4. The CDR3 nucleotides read TGTGCCAGCAGCGTAGATGACAGGGCGAGCAATCAGCCCCAGCATTTT. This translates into CASSVDDRASNQPQHF.

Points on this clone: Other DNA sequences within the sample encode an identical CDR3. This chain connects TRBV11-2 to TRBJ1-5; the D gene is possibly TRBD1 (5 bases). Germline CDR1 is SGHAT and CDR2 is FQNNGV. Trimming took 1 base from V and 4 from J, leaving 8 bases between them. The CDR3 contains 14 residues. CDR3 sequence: CASSLGQTNQPQHF. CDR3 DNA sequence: TGTGCCAGCAGCTTAGGACAGACTAATCAGCCCCAGCATTTT.

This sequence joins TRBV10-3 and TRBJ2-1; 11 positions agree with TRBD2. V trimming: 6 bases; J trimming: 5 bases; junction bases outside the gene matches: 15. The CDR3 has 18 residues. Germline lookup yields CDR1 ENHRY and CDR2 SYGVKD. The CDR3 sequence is CAISFLAGGPMTDNEQFF. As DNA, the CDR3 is TGTGCCATCAGCTTCCTAGCGGGGGGCCCGATGACCGACAATGAGCAGTTCTTC.

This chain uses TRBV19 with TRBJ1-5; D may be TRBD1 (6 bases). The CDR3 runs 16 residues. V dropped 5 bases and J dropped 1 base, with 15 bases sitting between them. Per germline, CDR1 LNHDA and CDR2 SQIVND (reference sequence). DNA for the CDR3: TGTGCCAGTAGTTTCCTGGATCAGGGGAGCAATCAGCCCCAGCATTTT. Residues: CASSFLDQGSNQPQHF.

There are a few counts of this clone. The CDR3: CASSLVGSDTEAFF. DNA for the CDR3: TGTGCCAGCAGCTTAGTGGGGAGTGACACTGAAGCTTTCTTT. The chain has TRBV7-9 and TRBJ1-1; D is ambiguous. CDR1 is SEHNR, CDR2 FQNEAQ, per germline (reference sequence). The CDR3 runs 14 residues. The V and J ends lost 1 base and 3 bases respectively, with 9 bases between them.

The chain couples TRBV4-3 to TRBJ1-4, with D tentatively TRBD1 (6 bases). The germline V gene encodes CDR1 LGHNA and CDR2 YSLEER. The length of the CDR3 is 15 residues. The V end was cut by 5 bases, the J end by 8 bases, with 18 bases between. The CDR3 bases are TGCGCCAGCAGCGTCCTAGAAAGGACAGAAGAAAAACTGTTTTTT. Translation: CASSVLERTEEKLFF.

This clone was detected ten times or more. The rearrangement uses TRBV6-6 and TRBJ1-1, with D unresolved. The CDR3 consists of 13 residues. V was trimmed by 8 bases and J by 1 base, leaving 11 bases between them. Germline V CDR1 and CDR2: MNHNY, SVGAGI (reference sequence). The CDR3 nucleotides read TGTGCCAGCCGAAGACAAGAGAACACTGAAGCTTTCTTT. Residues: CASRRQENTEAFF.

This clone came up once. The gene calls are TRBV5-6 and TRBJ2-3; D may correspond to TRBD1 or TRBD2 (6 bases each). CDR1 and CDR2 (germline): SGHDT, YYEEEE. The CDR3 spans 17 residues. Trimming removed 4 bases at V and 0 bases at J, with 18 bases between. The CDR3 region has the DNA TGTGCCAGCAGCGCAGACGGGGGCGCTGCTAGCACAGATACGCAGTATTTT. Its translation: CASSADGGAASTDTQYF. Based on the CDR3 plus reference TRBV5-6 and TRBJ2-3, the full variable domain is DAGVTQSPTHLIKTRGQQVTLRCSPKSGHDTVSWYQQALGQGPQFIFQYYEEEERQRGNFPDRFSGHQFPNYSSELNVNALLLGDSALYLCASSADGGAASTDTQYFGPGTRLTVL.

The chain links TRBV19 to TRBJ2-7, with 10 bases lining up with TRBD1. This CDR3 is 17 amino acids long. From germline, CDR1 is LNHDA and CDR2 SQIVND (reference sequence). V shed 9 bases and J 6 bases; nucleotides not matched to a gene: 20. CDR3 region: CASAFRRAGTGEGEQYF. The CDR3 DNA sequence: TGTGCCAGCGCGTTCCGGCGCGCGGGGACAGGGGAAGGCGAGCAGTACTTC.

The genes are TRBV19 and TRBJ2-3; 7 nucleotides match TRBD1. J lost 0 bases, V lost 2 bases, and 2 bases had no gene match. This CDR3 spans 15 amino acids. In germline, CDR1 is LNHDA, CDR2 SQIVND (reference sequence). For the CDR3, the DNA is TGTGCCAGTAGTATAAGACAGGGAAGCACAGATACGCAGTATTTT. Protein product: CASSIRQGSTDTQYF.

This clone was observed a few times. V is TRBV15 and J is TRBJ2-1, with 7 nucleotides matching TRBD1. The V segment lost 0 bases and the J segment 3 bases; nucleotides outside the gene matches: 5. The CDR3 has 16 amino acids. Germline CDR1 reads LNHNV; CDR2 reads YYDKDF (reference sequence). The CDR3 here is CATSRDLRQGYNEQFF. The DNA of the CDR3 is TGTGCCACCAGCAGAGATCTGCGACAGGGCTACAATGAGCAGTTCTTC.

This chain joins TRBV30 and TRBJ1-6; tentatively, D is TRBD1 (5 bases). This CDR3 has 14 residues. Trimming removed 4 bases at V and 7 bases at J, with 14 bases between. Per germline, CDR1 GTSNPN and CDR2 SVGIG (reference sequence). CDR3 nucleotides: TGTGCCTGGAATGCAGGGATAGGAAATTCACCCCTCCACTTT. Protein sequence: CAWNAGIGNSPLHF.

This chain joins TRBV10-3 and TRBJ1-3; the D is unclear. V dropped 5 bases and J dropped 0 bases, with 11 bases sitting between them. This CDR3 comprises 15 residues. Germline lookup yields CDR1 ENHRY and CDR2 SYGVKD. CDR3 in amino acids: CAISNLLSSGNTIYF. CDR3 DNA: TGTGCCATCAGTAACCTTCTAAGCTCTGGAAACACCATATATTTT.